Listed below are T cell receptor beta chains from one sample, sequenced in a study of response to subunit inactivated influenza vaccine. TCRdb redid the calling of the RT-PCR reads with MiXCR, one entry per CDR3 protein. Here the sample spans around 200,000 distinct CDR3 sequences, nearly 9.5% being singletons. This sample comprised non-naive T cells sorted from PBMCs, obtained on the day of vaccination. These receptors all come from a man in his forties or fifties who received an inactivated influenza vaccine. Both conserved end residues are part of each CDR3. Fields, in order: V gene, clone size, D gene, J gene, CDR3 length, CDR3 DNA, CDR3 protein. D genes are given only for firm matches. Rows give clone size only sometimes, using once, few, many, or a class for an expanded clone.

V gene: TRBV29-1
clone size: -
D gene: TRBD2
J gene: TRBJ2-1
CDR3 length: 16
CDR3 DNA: TGCAGCGTTGAAGAGGGGGGACTAGCGGGAGAGCTTGAGCAGTTCTTC
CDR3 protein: CSVEEGGLAGELEQFF

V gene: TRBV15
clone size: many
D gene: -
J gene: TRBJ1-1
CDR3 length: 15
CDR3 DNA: TGTGCCACCAGCAGAGATATAACGGTGAACACTGAAGCTTTCTTT
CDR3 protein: CATSRDITVNTEAFF

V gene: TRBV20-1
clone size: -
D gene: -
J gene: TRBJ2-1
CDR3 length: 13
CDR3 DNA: TGCAGTGCTAGAGATGGACAGTACAATGAGCAGTTCTTC
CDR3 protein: CSARDGQYNEQFF

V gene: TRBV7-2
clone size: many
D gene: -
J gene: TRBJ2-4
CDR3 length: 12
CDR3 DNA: TGTGCCAGCAGCTTAGTCGAAAATCTTCAGTACTTC
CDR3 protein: CASSLVENLQYF

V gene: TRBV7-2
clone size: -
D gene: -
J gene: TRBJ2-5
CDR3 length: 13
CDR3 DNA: TGTGCCAGCAGAACACCACCGGGGGAGACCCAGTACTTC
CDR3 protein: CASRTPPGETQYF

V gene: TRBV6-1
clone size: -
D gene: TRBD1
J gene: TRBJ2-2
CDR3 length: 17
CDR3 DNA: TGTGCCAGCAGTCGGCCAACCGGGACAGGGGTCGCCGGGGAGCTGTTTTTT
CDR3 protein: CASSRPTGTGVAGELFF

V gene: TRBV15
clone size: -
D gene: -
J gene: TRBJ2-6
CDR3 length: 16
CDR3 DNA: TGTGCCACCAGCAGAGATGCGGGCTCTGGGGCCAACGTCCTGACTTTC
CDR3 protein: CATSRDAGSGANVLTF

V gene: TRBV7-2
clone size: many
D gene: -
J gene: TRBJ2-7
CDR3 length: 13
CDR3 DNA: TGTGCCAGCAGCTTATATCAGTTAGGCGAGCAGTACTTC
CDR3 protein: CASSLYQLGEQYF

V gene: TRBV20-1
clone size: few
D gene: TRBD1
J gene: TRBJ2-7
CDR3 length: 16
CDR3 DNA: TGCAGTGCTGAACAACTACCGGGACAGGGGGCGGAAGAGCAGTACTTC
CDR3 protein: CSAEQLPGQGAEEQYF

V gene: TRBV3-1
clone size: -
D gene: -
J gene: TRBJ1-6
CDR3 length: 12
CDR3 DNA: TGTGCCAGCAGCCACCATCTTTCACCCCTCCACTTT
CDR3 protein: CASSHHLSPLHF

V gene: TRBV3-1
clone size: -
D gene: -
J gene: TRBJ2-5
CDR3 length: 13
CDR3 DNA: TGTGCCAGCAGCCACAGCGGAAAGGAGACCCAGTACTTC
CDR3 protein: CASSHSGKETQYF

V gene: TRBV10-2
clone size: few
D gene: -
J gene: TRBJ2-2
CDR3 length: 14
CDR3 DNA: TGCGCCAGCCGGACAGGGAGGGACACCGGGGAGCTGTTTTTT
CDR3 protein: CASRTGRDTGELFF

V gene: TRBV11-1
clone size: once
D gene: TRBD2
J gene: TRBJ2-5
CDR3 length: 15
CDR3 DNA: TGTGCCAGCAGCCCAGCGGGAGGGCCCCCAGAGACCCAGTACTTC
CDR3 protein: CASSPAGGPPETQYF

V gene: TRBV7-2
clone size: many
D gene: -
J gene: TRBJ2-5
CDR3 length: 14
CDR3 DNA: TGTGCCAGCAGCTTAGGGCAGGCTCAAGAGACCCAGTACTTC
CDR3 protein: CASSLGQAQETQYF

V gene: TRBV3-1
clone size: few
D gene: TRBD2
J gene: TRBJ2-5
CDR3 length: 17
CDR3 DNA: TGTGCCAGCAGCCGGGGGTCTGGTAGCGGGGGAAAAGAGACCCAGTACTTC
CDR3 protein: CASSRGSGSGGKETQYF

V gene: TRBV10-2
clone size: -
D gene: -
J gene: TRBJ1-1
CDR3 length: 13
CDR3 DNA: TGCGCCAGCATGGCGGGGGGAGGGACTGAAGCTTTCTTT
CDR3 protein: CASMAGGGTEAFF

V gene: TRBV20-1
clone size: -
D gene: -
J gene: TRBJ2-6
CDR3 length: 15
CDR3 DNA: TGCAGCGCCCCACAGGGCCCAGGGGGGGCCAACGTCCTGACTTTC
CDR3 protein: CSAPQGPGGANVLTF

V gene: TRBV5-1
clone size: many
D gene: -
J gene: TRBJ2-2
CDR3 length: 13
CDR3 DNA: TGCGCCAGCAGTTTCGGTCGGACCGGGGAGCTGTTTTTT
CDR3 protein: CASSFGRTGELFF

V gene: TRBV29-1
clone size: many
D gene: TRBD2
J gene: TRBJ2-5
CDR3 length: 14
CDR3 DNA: TGCAGCGTTGAGACTAGCGGGGTCCAAGAGACCCAGTACTTC
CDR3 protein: CSVETSGVQETQYF

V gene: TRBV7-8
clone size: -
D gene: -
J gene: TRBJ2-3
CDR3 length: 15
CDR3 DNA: TGTGCCAGCAGCTTAGAGGTCTCTATCCCAGATACGCAGTATTTT
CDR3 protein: CASSLEVSIPDTQYF

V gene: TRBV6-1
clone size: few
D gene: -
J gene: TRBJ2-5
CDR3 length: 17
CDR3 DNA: TGTGCCAGCAGATCATACTACAGGGCTCAACTCCAAGAGACCCAGTACTTC
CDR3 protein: CASRSYYRAQLQETQYF

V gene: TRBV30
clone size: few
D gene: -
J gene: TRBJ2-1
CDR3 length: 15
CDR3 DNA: TGTGCCTGGAGTGAGGCCGGGACACGCCTCAATGAGCAGTTCTTC
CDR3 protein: CAWSEAGTRLNEQFF

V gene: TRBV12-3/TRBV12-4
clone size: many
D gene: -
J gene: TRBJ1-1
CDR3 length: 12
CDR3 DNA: TGTGCCAGCAGTTTTGGGAACACTGAAGCTTTCTTT
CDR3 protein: CASSFGNTEAFF

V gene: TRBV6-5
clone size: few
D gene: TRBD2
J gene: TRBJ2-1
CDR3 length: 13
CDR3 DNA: TGTGCCAGCAGTTACTCGTTGGCGGGGGGCCGAATCTTC
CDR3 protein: CASSYSLAGGRIF

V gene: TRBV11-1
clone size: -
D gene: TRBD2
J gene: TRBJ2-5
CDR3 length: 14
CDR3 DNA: TGTGCCAGCAGCTTAGCGGGACTACGAGAGACCCAGTACTTC
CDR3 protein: CASSLAGLRETQYF

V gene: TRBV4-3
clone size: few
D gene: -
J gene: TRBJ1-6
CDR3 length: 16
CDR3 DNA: TGCGCCAGCAGTCTCGCCCAGGCGGCGGCTGGATCACCCCTCCACTTT
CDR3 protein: CASSLAQAAAGSPLHF

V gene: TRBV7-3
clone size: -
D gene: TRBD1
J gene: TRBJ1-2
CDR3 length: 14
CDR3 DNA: TGTGCCAGCAGCCCCGGGACAGAGACCTATGGCTACACCTTC
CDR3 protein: CASSPGTETYGYTF

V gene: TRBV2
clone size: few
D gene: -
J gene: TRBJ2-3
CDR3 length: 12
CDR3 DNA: TGTGCCAGCAGTGGGCTAGTAGATACGCAGTATTTT
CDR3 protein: CASSGLVDTQYF

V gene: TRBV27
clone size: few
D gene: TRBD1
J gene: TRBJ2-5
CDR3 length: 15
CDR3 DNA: TGTGCCAGCAGTGGAGACAGGGAGTACCAAGAGACCCAGTACTTC
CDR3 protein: CASSGDREYQETQYF

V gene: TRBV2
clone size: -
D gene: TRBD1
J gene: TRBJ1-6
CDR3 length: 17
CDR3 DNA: TGTGCCAGCAGAGACTTAAACCGGGACAGGGGTTACTCACCCCTCCACTTT
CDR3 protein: CASRDLNRDRGYSPLHF

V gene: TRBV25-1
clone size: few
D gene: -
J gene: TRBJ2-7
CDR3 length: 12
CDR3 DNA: TGTGCCAGCAGTGGCACACGGGGCGAGCAGTACTTC
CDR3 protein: CASSGTRGEQYF

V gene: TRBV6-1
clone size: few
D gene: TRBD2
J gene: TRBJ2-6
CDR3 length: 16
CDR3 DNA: TGTGCCAGCACCCGACGGGCGGGAGGTGGGGCCAACGTCCTGACTTTC
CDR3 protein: CASTRRAGGGANVLTF

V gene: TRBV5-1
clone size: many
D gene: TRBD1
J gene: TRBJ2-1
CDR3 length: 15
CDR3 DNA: TGCGCCAGCAGCGGAAGGACAGGGGATAAAGATGAGCAGTTCTTC
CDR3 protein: CASSGRTGDKDEQFF

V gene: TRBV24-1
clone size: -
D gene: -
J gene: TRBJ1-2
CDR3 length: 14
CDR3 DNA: TGTGCCACCAGTGATTGGTCAGGGCGCTATGGCTACACCTTC
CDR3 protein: CATSDWSGRYGYTF

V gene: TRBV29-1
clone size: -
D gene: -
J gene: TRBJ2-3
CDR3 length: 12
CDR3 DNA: TGCAGCGTACAGGGAATCACAGATACGCAGTATTTT
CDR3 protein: CSVQGITDTQYF

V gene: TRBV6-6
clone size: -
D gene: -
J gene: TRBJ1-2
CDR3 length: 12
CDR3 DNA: TGTGCCAGCAGTCTAAGGAACTATGGCTACACCTTC
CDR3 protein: CASSLRNYGYTF

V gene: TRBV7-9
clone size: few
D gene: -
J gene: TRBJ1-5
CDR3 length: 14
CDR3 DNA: TGTGCCAGCAGCTTTTCAGGGCGCGATCAGCCCCAGCATTTT
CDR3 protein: CASSFSGRDQPQHF

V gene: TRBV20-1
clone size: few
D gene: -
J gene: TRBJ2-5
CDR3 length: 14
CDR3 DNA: TGCAGTGCTAGAGATGAGAGGGGGCAAGAGACCCAGTACTTC
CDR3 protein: CSARDERGQETQYF

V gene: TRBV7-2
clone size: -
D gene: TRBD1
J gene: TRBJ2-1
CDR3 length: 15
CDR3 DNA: TGTGCCAGCAGCTTAAGGACAGGGGACCACAATGAGCAGTTCTTC
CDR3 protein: CASSLRTGDHNEQFF

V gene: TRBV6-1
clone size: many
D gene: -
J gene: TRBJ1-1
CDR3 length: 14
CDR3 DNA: TGTGCCAGCAGAGACCACGGACAGACCCCTGAAGCTTTCTTT
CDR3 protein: CASRDHGQTPEAFF

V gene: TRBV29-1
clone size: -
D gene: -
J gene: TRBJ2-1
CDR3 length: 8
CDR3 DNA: TGCAGCGCCAATGAGCAGTTCTTC
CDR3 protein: CSANEQFF

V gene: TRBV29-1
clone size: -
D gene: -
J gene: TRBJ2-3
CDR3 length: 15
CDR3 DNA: TGCAGCGTTAACCTTGGGCTAGCCTTAGCAGATACGCAGTATTTT
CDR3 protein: CSVNLGLALADTQYF

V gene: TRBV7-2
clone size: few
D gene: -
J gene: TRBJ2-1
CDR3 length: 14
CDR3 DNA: TGTGCCAGCAGCACCGGACGGCTTTACAATGAGCAGTTCTTC
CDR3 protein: CASSTGRLYNEQFF

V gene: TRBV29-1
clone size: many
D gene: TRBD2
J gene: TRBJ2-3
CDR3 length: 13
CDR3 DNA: TGCAGCGTACTACTAGCGGGGCAACGGGTGCCGTATTTT
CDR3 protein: CSVLLAGQRVPYF

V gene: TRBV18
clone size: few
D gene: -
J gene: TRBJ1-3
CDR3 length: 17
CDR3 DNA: TGTGCCAGCTCACCACCGGAGGGGACGAGCTCTGGAAACACCATATATTTT
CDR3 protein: CASSPPEGTSSGNTIYF

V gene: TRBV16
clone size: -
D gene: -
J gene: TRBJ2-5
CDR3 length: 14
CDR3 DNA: TGTGCCAGCAGCCAATTGTCCGGGGCTGAGACCCAGTACTTC
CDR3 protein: CASSQLSGAETQYF